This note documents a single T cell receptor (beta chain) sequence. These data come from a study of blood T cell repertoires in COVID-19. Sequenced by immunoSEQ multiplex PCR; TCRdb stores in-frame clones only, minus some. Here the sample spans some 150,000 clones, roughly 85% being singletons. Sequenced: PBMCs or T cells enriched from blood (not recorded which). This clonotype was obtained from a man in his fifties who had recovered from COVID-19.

In nucleotides, the CDR3 is TGTGCCAGTAGTATGGGGGACACCTCCACAGATACGCAGTATTTT. Its translation: CASSMGDTSTDTQYF. The V call is TRBV19, the J call TRBJ2-3, with D tentatively TRBD1 (6 bases). V was trimmed by 3 bases and J by 2 bases, leaving 12 bases between them. The V gene's germline CDR1 is LNHDA and CDR2 SQIVND (reference sequence). The length of the CDR3 is 15 residues.